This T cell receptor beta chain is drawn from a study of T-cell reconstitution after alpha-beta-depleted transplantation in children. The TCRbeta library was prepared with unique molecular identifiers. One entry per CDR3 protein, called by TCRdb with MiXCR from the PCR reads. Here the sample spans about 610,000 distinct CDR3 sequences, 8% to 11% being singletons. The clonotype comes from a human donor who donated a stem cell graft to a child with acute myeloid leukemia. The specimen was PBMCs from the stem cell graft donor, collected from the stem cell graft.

CDR3: CASSEIRTNTGELFF. CDR3 coding DNA: TGCGCCAGCAGTGAGATCCGCACGAACACCGGGGAGCTGTTTTTT. The chain links TRBV10-2 to TRBJ2-2; no clear D gene. The CDR3 runs to 15 residues. Germline values: CDR1 WSHSY, CDR2 SAAADI. With 2 bases removed from V and 0 bases from J, the gap between germline ends came to 7 bases.